This T cell receptor (beta chain) was identified in a study of blood T cell repertoires in COVID-19. This CDR3 has 16 amino acids. Trimming left V 1 base short and J 0 bases short, with 10 bases between. Germline CDR1 and CDR2: MGHDK and SYGVNS. Only in-frame clones appear in the TCRdb table, and some are missing; sequencing was by immunoSEQ multiplex PCR. The data hold 95,000 to 110,000 clones, with about 88% observed a single time. The rearrangement joins TRBV25-1 to TRBJ2-1; D is unresolved. The material sequenced was peripheral blood. This TCR derives from a human donor in a cohort sampled during active COVID-19. The DNA of the CDR3 is TGTGCCAGCAGTGAATTTGCGAAAACCTCCTACAATGAGCAGTTCTTC. This gives the protein CASSEFAKTSYNEQFF.